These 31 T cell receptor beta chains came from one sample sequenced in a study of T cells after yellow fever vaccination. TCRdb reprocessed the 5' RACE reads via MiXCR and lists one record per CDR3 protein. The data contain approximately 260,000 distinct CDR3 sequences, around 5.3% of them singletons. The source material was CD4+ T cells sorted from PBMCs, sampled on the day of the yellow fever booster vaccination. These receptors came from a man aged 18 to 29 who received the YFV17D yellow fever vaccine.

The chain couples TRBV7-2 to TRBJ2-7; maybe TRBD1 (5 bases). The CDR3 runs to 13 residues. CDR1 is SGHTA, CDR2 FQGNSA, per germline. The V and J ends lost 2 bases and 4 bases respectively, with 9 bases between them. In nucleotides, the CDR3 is TGTGCCAGCAGCTTAAGGGGCCTTTACGAGCAGTACTTC. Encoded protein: CASSLRGLYEQYF.

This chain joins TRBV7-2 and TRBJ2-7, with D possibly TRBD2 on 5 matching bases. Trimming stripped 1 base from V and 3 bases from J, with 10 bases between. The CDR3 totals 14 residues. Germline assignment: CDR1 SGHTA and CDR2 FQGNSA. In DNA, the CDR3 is TGTGCCAGCAGCTTAGAGAGGGCCCGCTACGAGCAGTACTTC. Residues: CASSLERARYEQYF.

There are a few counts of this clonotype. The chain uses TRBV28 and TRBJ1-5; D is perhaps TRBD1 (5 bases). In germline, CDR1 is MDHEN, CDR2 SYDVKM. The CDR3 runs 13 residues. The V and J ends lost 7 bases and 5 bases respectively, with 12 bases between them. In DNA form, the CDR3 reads TGTGCCAGCACCGCACAGGTTGATCAGCCCCAGCATTTT. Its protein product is CASTAQVDQPQHF.

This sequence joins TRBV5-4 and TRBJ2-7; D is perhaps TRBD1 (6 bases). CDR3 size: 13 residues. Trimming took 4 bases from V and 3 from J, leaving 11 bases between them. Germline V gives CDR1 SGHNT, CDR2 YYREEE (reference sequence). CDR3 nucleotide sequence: TGTGCCAGCAGCGTCGACAGGAGCTACGAGCAGTACGTC. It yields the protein CASSVDRSYEQYV.

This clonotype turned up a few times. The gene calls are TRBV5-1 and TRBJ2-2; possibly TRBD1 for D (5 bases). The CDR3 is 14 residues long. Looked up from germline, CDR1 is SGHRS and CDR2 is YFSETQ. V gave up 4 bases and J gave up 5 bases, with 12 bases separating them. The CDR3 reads CASSIRSGTGELFF. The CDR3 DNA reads TGCGCCAGCAGCATCAGATCAGGGACCGGGGAGCTGTTTTTT.

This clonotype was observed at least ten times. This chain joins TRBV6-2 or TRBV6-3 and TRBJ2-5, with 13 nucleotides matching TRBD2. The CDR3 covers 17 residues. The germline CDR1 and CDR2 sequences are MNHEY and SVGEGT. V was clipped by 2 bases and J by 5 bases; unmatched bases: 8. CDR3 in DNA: TGTGCCAGCAGTTACGGTTTGACTAGCGGGGGGTCCGAGACCCAGTACTTC. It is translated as CASSYGLTSGGSETQYF.

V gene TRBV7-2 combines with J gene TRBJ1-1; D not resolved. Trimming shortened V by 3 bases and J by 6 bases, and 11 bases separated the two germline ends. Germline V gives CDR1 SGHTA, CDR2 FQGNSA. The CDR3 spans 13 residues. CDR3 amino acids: CASSFRGFPEAFF. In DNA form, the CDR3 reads TGTGCCAGCAGCTTTCGGGGTTTCCCTGAAGCTTTCTTT.

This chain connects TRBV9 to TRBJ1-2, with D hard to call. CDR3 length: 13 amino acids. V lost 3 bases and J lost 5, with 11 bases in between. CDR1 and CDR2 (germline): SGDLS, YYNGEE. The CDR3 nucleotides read TGTGCCAGCAGCGCATTCCTCGTGTATGGCTACACCTTC. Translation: CASSAFLVYGYTF.

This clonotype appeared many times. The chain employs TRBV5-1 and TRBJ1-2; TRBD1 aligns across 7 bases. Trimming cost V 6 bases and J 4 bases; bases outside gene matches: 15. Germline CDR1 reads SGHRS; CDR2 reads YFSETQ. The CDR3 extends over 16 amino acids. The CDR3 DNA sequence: TGCGCCAGCACTCCTGGGGGGACAGCCGATTTCTATGGCTACACCTTC. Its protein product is CASTPGGTADFYGYTF.

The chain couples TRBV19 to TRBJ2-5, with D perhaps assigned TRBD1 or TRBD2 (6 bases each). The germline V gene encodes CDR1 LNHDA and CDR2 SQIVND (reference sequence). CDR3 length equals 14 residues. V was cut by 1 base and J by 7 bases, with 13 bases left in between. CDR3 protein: CASSIAGAGGTQYF. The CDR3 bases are TGTGCCAGTAGTATAGCAGGGGCCGGGGGGACCCAGTACTTC.

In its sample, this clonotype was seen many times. CDR3 residues: CASSRNSDTQYF. The CDR3, as DNA: TGTGCCAGCAGCCGTAATTCAGATACGCAGTATTTT. The V gene is TRBV6-6, the J gene TRBJ2-3; no definite D call. CDR1 MNHNY and CDR2 SVGAGI come from the germline V gene (reference sequence). V was cut by 6 bases and J by 4 bases, with 8 bases left in between. The CDR3 has 12 residues.

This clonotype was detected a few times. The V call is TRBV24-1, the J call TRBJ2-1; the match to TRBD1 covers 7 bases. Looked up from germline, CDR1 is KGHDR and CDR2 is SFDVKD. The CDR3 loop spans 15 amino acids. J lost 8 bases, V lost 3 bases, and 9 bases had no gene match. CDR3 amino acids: CATSDTGAPMDEQFF. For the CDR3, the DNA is TGTGCCACCAGTGATACAGGGGCACCCATGGATGAGCAGTTCTTC.

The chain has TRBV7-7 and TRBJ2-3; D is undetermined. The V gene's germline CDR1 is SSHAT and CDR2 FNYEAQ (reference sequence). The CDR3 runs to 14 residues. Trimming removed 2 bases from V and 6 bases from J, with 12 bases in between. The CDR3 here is CASSLSGSGDTQYF. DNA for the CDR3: TGTGCCAGCAGCTTATCGGGCAGTGGGGATACGCAGTATTTT. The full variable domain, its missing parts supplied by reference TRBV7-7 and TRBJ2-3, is GAGVSQSPRYKVTKRGQDVTLRCDPISSHATLYWYQQALGQGPEFLTYFNYEAQPDKSGLPSDRFSAERPEGSISTLTIQRTEQRDSAMYRCASSLSGSGDTQYFGPGTRLTVL.

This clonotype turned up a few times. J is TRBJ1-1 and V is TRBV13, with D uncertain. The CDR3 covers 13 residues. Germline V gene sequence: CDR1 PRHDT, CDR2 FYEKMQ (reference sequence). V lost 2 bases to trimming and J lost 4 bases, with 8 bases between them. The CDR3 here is CASSLRAGTEAFF. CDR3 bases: TGTGCCAGCAGCTTAAGGGCGGGCACTGAAGCTTTCTTT.

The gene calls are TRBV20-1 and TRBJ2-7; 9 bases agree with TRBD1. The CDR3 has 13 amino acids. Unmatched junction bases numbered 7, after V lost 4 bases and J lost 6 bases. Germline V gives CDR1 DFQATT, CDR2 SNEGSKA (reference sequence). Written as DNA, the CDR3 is TGCAGTGCTAACCGGGACAGGGACTCCGAGCAGTACGTC. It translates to CSANRDRDSEQYV.

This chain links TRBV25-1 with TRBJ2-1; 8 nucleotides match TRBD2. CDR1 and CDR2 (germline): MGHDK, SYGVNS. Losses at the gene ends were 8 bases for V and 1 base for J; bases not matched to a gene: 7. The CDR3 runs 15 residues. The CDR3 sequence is CASESRGVSYNEQFF. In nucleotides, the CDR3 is TGTGCCAGCGAATCGCGGGGGGTTTCCTACAATGAGCAGTTCTTC.

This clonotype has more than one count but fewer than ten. CDR3 sequence (DNA): TGTGCCAGCAGTTTATGGTTCGGGGACACTGAAGCTTTCTTT. Residues: CASSLWFGDTEAFF. The V and J genes are TRBV12-3 or TRBV12-4 and TRBJ1-1; D gene ambiguous. The CDR3 is made up of 14 amino acids. V gave up 2 bases and J gave up 3 bases, with 10 bases separating them.

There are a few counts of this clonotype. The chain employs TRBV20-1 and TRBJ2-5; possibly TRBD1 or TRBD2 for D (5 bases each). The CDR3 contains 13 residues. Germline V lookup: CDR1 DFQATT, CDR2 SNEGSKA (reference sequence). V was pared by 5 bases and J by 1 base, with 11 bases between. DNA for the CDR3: TGCAGTGCTCCGGGACGGATCCAAGAGACCCAGTACTTC. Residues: CSAPGRIQETQYF.

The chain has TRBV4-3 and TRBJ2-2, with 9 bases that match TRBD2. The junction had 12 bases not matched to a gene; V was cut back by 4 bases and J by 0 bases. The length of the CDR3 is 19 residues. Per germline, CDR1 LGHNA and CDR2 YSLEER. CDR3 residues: CASSRPLRGGLANTGELFF. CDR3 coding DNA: TGCGCCAGCAGCCGGCCACTGCGGGGGGGCCTTGCGAACACCGGGGAGCTGTTTTTT.

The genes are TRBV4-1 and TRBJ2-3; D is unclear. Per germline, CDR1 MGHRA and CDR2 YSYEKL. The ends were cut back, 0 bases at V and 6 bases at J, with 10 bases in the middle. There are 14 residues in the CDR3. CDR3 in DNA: TGCGCCAGCAGCCAAGAAGAGCAACTGGATACGCAGTATTTT. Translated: CASSQEEQLDTQYF.

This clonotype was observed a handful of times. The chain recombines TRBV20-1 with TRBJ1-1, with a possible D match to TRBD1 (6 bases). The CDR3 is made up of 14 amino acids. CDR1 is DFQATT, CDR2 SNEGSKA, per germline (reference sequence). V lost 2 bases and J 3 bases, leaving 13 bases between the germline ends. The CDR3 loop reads CSARYRVFYTEAFF. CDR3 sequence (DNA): TGCAGTGCTAGATACAGGGTGTTTTACACTGAAGCTTTCTTT.

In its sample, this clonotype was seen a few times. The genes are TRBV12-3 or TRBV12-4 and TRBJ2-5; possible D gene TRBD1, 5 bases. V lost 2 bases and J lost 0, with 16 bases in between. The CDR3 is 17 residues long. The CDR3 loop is CASSLRVRQINQETQYF. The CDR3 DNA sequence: TGTGCCAGCAGTTTACGAGTACGACAGATAAACCAAGAGACCCAGTACTTC.

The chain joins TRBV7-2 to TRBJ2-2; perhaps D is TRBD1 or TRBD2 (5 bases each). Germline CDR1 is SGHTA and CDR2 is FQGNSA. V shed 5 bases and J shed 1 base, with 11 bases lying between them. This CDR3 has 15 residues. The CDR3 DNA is TGTGCCAGCAGCACCCGGGACGGGAACACCGGGGAGCTGTTTTTT. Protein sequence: CASSTRDGNTGELFF.

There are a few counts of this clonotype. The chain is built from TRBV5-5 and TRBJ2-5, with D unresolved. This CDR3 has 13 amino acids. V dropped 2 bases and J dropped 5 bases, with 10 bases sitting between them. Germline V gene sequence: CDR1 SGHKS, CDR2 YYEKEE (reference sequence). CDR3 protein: CASSLGRSETQYF. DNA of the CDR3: TGTGCCAGCAGCTTAGGTCGTTCTGAGACCCAGTACTTC.

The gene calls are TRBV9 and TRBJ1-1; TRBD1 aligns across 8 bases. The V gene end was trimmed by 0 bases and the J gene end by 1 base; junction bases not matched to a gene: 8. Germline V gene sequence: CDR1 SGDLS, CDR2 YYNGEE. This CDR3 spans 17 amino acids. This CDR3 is CASSVAAGTGSNTEAFF. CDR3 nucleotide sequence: TGTGCCAGCAGCGTAGCGGCAGGGACAGGTTCGAACACTGAAGCTTTCTTT.

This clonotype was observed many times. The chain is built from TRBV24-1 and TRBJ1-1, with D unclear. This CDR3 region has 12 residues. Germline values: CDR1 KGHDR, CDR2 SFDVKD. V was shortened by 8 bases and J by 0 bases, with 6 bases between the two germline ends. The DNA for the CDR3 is TGTGCCACCACTCAAATGAACACTGAAGCTTTCTTT. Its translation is CATTQMNTEAFF.

CDR3 amino acids: CSARAGPQTGELFF. The CDR3 DNA follows: TGCAGTGCTAGGGCGGGGCCACAGACCGGGGAGCTGTTTTTT. The rearrangement joins TRBV20-1 to TRBJ2-2, with D possibly matching TRBD2 (6 bases). CDR1 DFQATT and CDR2 SNEGSKA come from the germline V gene (reference sequence). This CDR3 region has 14 residues. V was trimmed by 3 bases and J by 5 bases, leaving 13 bases between them.

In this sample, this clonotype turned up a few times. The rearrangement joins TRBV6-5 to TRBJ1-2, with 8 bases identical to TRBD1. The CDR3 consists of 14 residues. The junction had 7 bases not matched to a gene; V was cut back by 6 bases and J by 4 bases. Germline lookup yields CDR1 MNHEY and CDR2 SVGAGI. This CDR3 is CASSSRTGSYGYTF. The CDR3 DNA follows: TGTGCCAGCAGCAGTCGGACAGGGAGCTATGGCTACACCTTC.

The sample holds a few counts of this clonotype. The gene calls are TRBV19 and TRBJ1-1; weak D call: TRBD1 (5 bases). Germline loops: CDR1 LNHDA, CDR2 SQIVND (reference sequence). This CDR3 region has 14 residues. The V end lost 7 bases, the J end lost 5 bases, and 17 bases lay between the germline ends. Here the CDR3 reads CASTSLGRGTEAFF. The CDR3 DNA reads TGTGCCAGTACCTCCCTTGGTAGGGGAACTGAAGCTTTCTTT. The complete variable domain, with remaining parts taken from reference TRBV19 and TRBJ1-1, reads DGGITQSPKYLFRKEGQNVTLSCEQNLNHDAMYWYRQDPGQGLRLIYYSQIVNDFQKGDIAEGYSVSREKKESFPLTVTSAQKNPTAFYLCASTSLGRGTEAFFGQGTRLTVV.

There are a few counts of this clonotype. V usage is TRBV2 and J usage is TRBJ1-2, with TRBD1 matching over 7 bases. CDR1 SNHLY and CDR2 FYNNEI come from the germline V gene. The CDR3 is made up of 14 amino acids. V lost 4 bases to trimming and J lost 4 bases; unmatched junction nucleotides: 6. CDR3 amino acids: CASSGQGPSYGYTF. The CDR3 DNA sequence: TGTGCCAGCAGTGGACAGGGCCCGTCCTATGGCTACACCTTC.

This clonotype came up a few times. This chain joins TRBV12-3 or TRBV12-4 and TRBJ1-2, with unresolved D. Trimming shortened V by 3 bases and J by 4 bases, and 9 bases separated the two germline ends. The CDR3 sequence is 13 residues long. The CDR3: CASSFLGSYGYTF. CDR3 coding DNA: TGTGCCAGCAGTTTCCTGGGGAGCTATGGCTACACCTTC.